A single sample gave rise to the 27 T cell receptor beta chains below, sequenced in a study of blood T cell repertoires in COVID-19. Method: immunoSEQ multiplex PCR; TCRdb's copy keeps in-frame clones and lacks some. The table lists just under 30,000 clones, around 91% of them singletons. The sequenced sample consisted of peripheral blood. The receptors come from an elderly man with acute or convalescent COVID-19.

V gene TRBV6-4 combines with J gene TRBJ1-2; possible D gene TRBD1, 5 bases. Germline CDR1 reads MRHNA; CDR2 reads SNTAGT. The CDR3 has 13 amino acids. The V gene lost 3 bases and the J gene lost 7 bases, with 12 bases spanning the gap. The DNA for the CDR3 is TGTGCCAGCAGTGAAGGAGGCGGGGGTGGCTACACCTTC. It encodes CASSEGGGGGYTF.

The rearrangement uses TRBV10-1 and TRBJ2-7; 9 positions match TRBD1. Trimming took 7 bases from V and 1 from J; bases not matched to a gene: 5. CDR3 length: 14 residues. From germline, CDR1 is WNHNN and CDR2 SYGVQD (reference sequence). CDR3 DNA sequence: TGCGCCAGCAAGCAGGACAGGGGTTCCTACGAGCAGTACTTC. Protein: CASKQDRGSYEQYF.

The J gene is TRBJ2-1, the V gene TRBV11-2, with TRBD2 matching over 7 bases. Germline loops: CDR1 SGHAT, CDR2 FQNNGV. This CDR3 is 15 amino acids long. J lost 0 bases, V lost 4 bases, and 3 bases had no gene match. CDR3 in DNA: TGTGCCAGCAGCTGGAGCGGGAACTCCTACAATGAGCAGTTCTTC. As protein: CASSWSGNSYNEQFF.

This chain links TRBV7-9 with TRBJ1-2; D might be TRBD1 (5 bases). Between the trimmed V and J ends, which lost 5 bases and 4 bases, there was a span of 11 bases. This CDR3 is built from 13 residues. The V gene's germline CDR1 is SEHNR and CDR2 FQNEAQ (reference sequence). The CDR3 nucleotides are TGTGCCAGCAGCCTCCGGACATCCTATGGCTACACCTTC. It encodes CASSLRTSYGYTF.

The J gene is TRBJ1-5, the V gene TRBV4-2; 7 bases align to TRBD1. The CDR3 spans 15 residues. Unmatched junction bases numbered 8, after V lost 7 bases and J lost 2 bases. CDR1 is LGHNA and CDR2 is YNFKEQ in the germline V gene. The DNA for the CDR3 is TGTGCCAGCAAGGCAGGGGGTGGTGGCAATCAGCCCCAGCATTTT. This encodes CASKAGGGGNQPQHF.

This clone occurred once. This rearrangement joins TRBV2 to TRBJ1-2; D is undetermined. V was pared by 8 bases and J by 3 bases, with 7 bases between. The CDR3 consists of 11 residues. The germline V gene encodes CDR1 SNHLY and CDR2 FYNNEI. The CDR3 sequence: CASGPDYGYTF. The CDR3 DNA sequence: TGTGCCAGCGGTCCAGACTATGGCTACACCTTC. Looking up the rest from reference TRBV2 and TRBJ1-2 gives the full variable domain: EPEVTQTPSHQVTQMGQEVILRCVPISNHLYFYWYRQILGQKVEFLVSFYNNEISEKSEIFDDQFSVERPDGSNFTLKIRSTKLEDSAMYFCASGPDYGYTFGSGTRLTVV.

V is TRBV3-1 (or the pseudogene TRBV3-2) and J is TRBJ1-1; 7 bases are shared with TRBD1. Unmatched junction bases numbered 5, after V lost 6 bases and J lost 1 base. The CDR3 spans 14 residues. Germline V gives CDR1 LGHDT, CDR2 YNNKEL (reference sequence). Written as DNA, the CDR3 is TGTGCCAGCAGTCGGGGACAGTCGAACACTGAAGCTTTCTTT. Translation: CASSRGQSNTEAFF.

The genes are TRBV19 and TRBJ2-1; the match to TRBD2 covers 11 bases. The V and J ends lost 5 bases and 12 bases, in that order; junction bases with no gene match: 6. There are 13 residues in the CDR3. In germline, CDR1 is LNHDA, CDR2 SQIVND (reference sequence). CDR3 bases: TGTGCCAGTAGTCCTAGCGGGGGGTTACGGCAGTTCTTC. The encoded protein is CASSPSGGLRQFF.

Here the CDR3 DNA reads TGTGCCACCAGTGCTCCGGGCAGGGGGCATTTAAATGAGCAGTTCTTC. It yields the protein CATSAPGRGHLNEQFF. V and J are TRBV24-1 and TRBJ2-1; 8 positions agree with TRBD1. The CDR3 totals 16 residues. Germline loops: CDR1 KGHDR, CDR2 SFDVKD. Trimming cost V 5 bases and J 7 bases; bases outside gene matches: 12.

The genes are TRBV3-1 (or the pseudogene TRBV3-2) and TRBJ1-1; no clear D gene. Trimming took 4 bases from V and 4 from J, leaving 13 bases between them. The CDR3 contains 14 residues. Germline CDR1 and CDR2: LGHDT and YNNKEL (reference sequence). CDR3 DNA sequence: TGTGCCAGCAGCCCCCTAGAGGGTATCACTGAAGCTTTCTTT. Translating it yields CASSPLEGITEAFF.

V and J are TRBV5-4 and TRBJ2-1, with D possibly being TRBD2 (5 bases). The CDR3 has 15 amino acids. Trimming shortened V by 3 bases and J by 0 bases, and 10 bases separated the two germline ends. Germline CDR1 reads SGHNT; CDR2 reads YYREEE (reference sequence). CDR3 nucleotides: TGTGCCAGCAGCTGGGAGCCAAGCTCCTACAATGAGCAGTTCTTC. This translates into CASSWEPSSYNEQFF.

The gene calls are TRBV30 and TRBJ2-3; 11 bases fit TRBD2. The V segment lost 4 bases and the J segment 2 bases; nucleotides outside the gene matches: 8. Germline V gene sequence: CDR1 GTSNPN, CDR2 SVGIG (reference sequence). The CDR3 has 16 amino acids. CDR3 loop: CAWTFGTSGHTDTQYF. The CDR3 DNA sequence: TGTGCCTGGACATTCGGGACTAGCGGACACACAGATACGCAGTATTTT.

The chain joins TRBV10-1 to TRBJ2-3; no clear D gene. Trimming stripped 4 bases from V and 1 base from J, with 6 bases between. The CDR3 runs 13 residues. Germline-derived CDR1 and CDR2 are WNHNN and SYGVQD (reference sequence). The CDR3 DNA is TGCGCCAGCAGTGGATCAGGCACAGATACGCAGTATTTT. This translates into CASSGSGTDTQYF.

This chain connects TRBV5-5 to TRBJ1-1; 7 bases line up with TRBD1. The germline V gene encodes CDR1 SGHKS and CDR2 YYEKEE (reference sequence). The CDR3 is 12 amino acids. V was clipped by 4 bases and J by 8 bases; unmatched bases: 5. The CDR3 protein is CASSTIRGEAFF. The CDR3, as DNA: TGTGCCAGCAGCACTATCAGGGGGGAAGCTTTCTTT.

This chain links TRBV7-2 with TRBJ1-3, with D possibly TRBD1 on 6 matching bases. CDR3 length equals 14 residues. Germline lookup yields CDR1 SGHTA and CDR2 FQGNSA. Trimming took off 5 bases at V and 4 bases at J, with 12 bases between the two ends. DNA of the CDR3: TGTGCCAGCAGCCCTCAGGGGTTCGGAAACACCATATATTTT. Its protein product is CASSPQGFGNTIYF.

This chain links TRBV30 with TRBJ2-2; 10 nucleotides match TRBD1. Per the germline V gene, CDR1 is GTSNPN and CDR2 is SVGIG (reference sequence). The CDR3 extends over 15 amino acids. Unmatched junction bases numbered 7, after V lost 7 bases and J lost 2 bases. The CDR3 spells CAFTGTGANTGELFF. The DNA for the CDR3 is TGTGCCTTCACCGGGACAGGGGCAAACACCGGGGAGCTGTTTTTT.

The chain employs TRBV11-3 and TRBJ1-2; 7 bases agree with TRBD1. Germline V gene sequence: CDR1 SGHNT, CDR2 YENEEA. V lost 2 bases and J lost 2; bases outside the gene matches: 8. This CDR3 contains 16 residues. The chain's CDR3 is CASSLRINRGNYGYTF. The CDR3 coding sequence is TGTGCCAGCAGCTTACGAATAAACAGGGGAAACTATGGCTACACCTTC.

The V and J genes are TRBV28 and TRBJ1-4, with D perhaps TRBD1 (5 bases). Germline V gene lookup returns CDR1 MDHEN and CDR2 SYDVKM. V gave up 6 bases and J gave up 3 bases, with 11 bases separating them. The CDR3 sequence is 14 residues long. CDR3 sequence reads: CASSGGRANEKLFF. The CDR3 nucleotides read TGTGCCAGCAGCGGGGGTCGGGCTAATGAAAAACTGTTTTTT. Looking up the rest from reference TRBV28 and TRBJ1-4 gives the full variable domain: DVKVTQSSRYLVKRTGEKVFLECVQDMDHENMFWYRQDPGLGLRLIYFSYDVKMKEKGDIPEGYSVSREKKERFSLILESASTNQTSMYLCASSGGRANEKLFFGSGTQLSVL.

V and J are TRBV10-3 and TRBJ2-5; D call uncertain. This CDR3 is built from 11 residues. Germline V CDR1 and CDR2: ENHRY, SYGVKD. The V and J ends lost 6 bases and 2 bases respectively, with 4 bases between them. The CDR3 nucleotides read TGTGCCATCAGCCAACAAGAGACCCAGTACTTC. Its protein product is CAISQQETQYF.

The DNA for the CDR3 is TGCGCCAGCAGCCCCCTCTTTGACACTGAAGCTTTCTTT. This sequence encodes CASSPLFDTEAFF. The chain couples TRBV5-1 to TRBJ1-1; unclear D gene. This CDR3 is built from 13 residues. V was shortened by 4 bases and J by 3 bases, with 10 bases between the two germline ends. Germline V gene sequence: CDR1 SGHRS, CDR2 YFSETQ.

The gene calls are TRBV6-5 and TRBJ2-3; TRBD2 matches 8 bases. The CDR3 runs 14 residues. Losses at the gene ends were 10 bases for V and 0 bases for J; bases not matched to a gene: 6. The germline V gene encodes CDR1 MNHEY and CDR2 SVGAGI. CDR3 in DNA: TGTGCCACGGCACTAGCGGAAAGCACAGATACGCAGTATTTT. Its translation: CATALAESTDTQYF.

The CDR3, as DNA: TGTGCCAGCAGCCGTAATCAGCCCCAGCATTTT. Protein: CASSRNQPQHF. J is TRBJ1-5 and V is TRBV28; unclear D gene. V was trimmed by 6 bases and J by 4 bases, leaving 4 bases between them. Per the germline V gene, CDR1 is MDHEN and CDR2 is SYDVKM. The CDR3 runs 11 residues.

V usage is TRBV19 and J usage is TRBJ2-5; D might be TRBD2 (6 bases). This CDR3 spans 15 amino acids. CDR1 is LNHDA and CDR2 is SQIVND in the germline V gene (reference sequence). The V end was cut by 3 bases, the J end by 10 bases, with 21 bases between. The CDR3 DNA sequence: TGTGCCAGTAGTATTTTGGGCGGAGGGGCGTGGGACCAGTACTTC. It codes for CASSILGGGAWDQYF.

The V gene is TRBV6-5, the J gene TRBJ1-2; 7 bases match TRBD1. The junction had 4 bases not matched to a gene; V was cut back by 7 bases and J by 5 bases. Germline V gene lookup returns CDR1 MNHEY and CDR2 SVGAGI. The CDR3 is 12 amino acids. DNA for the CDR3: TGTGCCAGCACCAGACAGGGATATGGCTACACCTTC. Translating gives CASTRQGYGYTF.

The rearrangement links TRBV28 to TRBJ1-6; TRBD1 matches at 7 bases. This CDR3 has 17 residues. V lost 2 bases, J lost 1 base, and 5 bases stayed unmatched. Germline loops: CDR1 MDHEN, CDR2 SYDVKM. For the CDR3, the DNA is TGTGCCAGCAGTTTACAGCAGGGGGGTTCCTATAATTCACCCCTCCACTTT. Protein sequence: CASSLQQGGSYNSPLHF.

This chain's CDR3 is CASSFRGTGDYGYTF. CDR3 DNA: TGTGCCAGTAGTTTCCGCGGGACAGGGGACTATGGCTACACCTTC. The chain couples TRBV19 to TRBJ1-2, with 10 bases that match TRBD1. The ends lost 5 bases at V and 3 bases at J; junction bases unmatched: 6. Germline CDR1 is LNHDA and CDR2 is SQIVND (reference sequence). This CDR3 has 15 amino acids. The whole variable domain, remainder taken from reference TRBV19 and TRBJ1-2, is DGGITQSPKYLFRKEGQNVTLSCEQNLNHDAMYWYRQDPGQGLRLIYYSQIVNDFQKGDIAEGYSVSREKKESFPLTVTSAQKNPTAFYLCASSFRGTGDYGYTFGSGTRLTVV.

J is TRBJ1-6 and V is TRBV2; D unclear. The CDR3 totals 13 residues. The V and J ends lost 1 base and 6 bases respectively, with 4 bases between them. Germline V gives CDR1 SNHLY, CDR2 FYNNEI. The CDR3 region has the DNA TGTGCCAGCAGTGAAGGCGGTAATTCACCCCTCCACTTT. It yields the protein CASSEGGNSPLHF.